The T cell receptor beta chain under discussion was sequenced for a study of beta chain features in type 1 diabetes. Study as a whole: The patients were much like the healthy donors in age, gender and cell yields.

The ends were cut back, 5 bases at V and 6 bases at J, with 9 bases in the middle. This CDR3 spans 12 amino acids. Germline V CDR1 and CDR2: SNHLY, FYNNEI. The isolated RNA, all of it, was reverse transcribed, so expressed TCRB transcripts were what got sequenced. Generated by immunoSEQ multiplex PCR, the TCRdb table keeps only in-frame clones and is missing some. This repertoire shows approximately 150,000 clones, 9% to 10% found once; its top ten account for almost 0.65%. To note about this clone: Its antigen is still unknown.

Via CD45RO/CCR7/CD25/CD127/CD95/CD27, cells of the CD4+ naive, central memory, regulatory and stem cell-like memory subsets were sorted. Whole-study results and caveats: For cells with high TCR expression, cDNA sequencing could yield over-representation. Across patients, naive, central memory and Treg TCRB repertoires exhibited apparently greater similarity than was observed across healthy donors.

The J gene is TRBJ2-3, the V gene TRBV2; maybe TRBD1 (5 bases). Sequences were obtained from central memory CD4+ T cells from blood. This TCR derives from a woman aged 40-49 years in good health. The CDR3 region is CASSLAGDTQYF. The CDR3 coding sequence is TGTGCCAGCAGTTTGGCAGGGGATACGCAGTATTTT.